Below, one T cell receptor (beta chain) is given with its context. Its antigen is unknown. TCRdb redid the calling of the 5' RACE reads with MiXCR, one entry per CDR3 protein. Of 410,000 or so distinct CDR3 sequences in the sample, around 22% are singletons; the top ten hold around 14%. The data stem from a study of T-cell memory formation after mild COVID-19. Study-wide findings and caveats: The main location of contracting CD4+ clones was CM and EM, and that of contracting CD8+ clones was EMRA.

V lost 0 bases, J lost 8 bases, and 15 bases lay in between. The CDR3 is 15 residues long. V is TRBV12-3 or TRBV12-4 and J is TRBJ2-3; perhaps TRBD2 as D (5 bases). The TCR sequence derives from an adult woman who had mild COVID-19 (a few samples of this study predate the infection). Cell type and time point are not known. The sequencing sample was made of PBMCs or a T cell subset sorted from them (not recorded which). CDR3: CASSLARGGYGTQYF. The CDR3 DNA reads TGTGCCAGCAGTTTAGCGCGTGGAGGTTACGGTACGCAGTATTTT.